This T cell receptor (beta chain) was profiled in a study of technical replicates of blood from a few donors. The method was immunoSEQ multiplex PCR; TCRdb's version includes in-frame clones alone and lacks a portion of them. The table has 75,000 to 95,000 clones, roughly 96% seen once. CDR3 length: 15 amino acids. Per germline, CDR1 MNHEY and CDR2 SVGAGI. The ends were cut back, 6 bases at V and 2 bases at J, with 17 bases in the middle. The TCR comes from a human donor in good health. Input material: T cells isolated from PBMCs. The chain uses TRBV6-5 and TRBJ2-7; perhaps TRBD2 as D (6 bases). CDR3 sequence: CASSWRGGYPYEQYF. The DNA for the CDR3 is TGTGCCAGCAGCTGGCGGGGCGGGTACCCCTACGAGCAGTACTTC.